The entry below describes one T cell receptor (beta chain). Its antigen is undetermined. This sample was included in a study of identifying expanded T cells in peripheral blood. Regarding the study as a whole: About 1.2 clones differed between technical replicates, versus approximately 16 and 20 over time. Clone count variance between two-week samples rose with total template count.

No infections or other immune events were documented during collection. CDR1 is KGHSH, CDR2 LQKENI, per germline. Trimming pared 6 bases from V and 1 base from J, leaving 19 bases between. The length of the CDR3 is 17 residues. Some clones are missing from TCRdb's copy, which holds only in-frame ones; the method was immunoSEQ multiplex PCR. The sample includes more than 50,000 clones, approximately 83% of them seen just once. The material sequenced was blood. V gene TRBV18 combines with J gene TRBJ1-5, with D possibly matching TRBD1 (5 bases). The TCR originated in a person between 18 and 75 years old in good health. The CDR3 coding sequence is TGTGCCAGCTCTCCGACGGGCTCGGGACGAAGCAATCAGCCCCAGCATTTT. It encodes CASSPTGSGRSNQPQHF. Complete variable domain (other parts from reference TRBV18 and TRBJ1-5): NAGVMQNPRHLVRRRGQEARLRCSPMKGHSHVYWYRQLPEEGLKFMVYLQKENIIDESGMPKERFSAEFPKEGPSILRIQQVVRGDSAAYFCASSPTGSGRSNQPQHFGDGTRLSIL.